The clone carrying this T cell receptor (beta chain) was observed a few times. The target antigen is unknown. Alongside a J-beta primer mix, a sample-barcoded 5' primer served in a second PCR lasting roughly 7 to 12 cycles. TCRdb independently ran MiXCR on the 5' RACE reads; one entry per CDR3 protein. The table shows 1.5 million to 2 million distinct CDR3 sequences, with 28% occurring only once. The data derive from a study of blood T cells in healthy people across ages. Whole-study results and caveats: CMV status of donors was not determined, possibly confounding expanded clonotype changes.

The CDR3 is made up of 16 amino acids. With V trimmed by 4 bases and J by 5 bases, 12 bases remained unmatched. Germline assignment: CDR1 SGHTA and CDR2 FQGNSA. The sample providers were healthy Caucasian people from Russia, aged about 6 to 95. Each sample provided at least 6 micrograms of extracted total RNA. Sequencing was performed on blood. The rearrangement uses TRBV7-2 and TRBJ1-2, with 8 bases aligning to TRBD1. This TCR derives from a woman aged 25 to 39 in good health. The CDR3 coding sequence is TGTGCCAGCAGCTCCGGGACAGGAGGAGCTCGGTATGGCTACACCTTC. Translation: CASSSGTGGARYGYTF. Full variable domain (missing parts from reference TRBV7-2 and TRBJ1-2): GAGVSQSPSNKVTEKGKDVELRCDPISGHTALYWYRQSLGQGLEFLIYFQGNSAPDKSGLPSDRFSAERTGGSVSTLTIQRTQQEDSAVYLCASSSGTGGARYGYTFGSGTRLTVV.